This T cell receptor (beta chain) originates from a study of neurological immune-mediated disorders. Study findings and constraints: The greatest degree of TCR clonal expansion was observed in HTLV-1-associated myelopathy, with the lowest in multiple sclerosis, below that of healthy controls.

The CDR3 is 18 residues long. V gave up 3 bases and J gave up 0 bases; unmatched junction bases: 11. Germline lookup yields CDR1 KGHSH and CDR2 LQKENI. It was by 5'RACE with 10-nucleotide random UMIs that the cDNA was made. Every sequencing run produced over 160 million TCR-beta sequences that came from 15-18 subjects. Via MiXCR, TCRdb re-called the 5' RACE reads, giving one row per CDR3 protein. The sample lists tens of thousands of distinct CDR3 sequences, just under 7.5% seen once, with around 5.7% in the top ten. For this clonotype: Its target is not known.

There were 850,000 to 1,000,000 CD4+ or CD8+ T cells used in the sorted libraries. The sequenced sample consisted of CD4+ T cells from blood. The origin of this receptor is a man over 45 in good health. The chain recombines TRBV18 with TRBJ2-4, with TRBD2 matching over 7 bases. DNA of the CDR3: TGTGCCAGCTCACCGGGGACTACTTCACCGCTAGCCAAAAACATTCAGTACTTC. It yields the protein CASSPGTTSPLAKNIQYF.